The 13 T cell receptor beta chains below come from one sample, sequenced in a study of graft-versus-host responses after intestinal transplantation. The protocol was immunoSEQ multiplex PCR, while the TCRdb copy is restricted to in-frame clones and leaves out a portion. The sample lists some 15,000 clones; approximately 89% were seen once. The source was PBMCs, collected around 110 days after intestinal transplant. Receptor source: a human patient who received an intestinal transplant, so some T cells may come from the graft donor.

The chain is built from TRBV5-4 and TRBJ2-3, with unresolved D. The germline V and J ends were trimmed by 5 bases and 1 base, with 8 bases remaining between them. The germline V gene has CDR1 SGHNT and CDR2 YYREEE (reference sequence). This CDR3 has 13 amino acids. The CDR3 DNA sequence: TGTGCCAGCAGTTTCCAGGGCACAGATACGCAGTATTTT. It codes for CASSFQGTDTQYF.

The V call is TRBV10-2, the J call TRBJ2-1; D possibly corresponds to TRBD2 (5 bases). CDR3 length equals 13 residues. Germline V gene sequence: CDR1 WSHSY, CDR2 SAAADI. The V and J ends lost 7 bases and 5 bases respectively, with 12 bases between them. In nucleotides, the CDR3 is TGCGCCAGCACCCGTACTAGGGACAATGAGCAGTTCTTC. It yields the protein CASTRTRDNEQFF.

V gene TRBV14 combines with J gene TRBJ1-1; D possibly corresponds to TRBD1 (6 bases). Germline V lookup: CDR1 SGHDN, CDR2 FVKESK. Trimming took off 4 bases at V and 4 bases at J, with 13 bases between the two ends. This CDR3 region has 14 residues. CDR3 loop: CASSRLDRLTEAFF. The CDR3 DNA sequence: TGTGCCAGCAGCCGACTCGACAGGCTCACTGAAGCTTTCTTT.

CDR3: CASSLSVPGNTIYF. The DNA for the CDR3 is TGTGCCAGCAGTTTATCGGTCCCTGGAAACACCATATATTTT. The rearrangement uses TRBV28 and TRBJ1-3, with unresolved D. Germline loops: CDR1 MDHEN, CDR2 SYDVKM. The CDR3 covers 14 residues. Trimming shortened V by 1 base and J by 2 bases, and 6 bases separated the two germline ends.

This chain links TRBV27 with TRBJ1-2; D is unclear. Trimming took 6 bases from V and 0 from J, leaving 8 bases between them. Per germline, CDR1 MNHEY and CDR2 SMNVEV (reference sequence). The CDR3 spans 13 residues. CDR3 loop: CASRTNANYGYTF. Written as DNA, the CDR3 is TGTGCCAGCAGGACAAATGCTAACTATGGCTACACCTTC.

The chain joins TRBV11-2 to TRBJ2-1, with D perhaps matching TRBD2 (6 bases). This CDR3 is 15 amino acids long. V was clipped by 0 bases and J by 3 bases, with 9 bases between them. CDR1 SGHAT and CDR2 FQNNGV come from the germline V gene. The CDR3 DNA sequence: TGTGCCAGCAGCTTAGACCTAGCGCTCTACAATGAGCAGTTCTTC. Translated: CASSLDLALYNEQFF.

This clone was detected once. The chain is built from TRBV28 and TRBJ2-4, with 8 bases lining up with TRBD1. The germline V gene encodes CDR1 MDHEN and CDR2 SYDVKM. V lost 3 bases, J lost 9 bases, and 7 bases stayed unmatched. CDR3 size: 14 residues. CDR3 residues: CASSLIQGAGIQYF. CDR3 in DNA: TGTGCCAGCAGTTTGATCCAGGGGGCCGGCATTCAGTACTTC.

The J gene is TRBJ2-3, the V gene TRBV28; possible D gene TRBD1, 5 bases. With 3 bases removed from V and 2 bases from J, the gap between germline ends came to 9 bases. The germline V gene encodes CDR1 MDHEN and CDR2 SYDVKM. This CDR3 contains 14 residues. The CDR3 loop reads CASSLTAHTDTQYF. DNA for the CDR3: TGTGCCAGCAGTTTGACAGCCCACACAGATACGCAGTATTTT.

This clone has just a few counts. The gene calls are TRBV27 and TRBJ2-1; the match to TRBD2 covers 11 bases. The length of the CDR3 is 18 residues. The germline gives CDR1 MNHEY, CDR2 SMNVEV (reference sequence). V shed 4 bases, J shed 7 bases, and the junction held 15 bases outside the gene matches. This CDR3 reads CASSSGTSGPTWWNEQFF. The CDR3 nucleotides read TGTGCCAGCAGTTCTGGGACTAGCGGACCTACTTGGTGGAATGAGCAGTTCTTC.

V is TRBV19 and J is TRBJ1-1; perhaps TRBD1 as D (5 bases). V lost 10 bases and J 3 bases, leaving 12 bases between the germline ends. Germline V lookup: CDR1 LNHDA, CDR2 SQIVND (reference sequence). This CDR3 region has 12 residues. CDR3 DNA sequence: TGTGCCACCAAAACCAGGGACACTGAAGCTTTCTTT. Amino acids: CATKTRDTEAFF.

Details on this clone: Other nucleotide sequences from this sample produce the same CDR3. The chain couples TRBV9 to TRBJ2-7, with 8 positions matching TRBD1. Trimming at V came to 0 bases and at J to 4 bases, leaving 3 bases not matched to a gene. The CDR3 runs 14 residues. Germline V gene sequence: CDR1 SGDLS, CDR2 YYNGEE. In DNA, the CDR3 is TGTGCCAGCAGCGTAGGCCAGGGGGCGTACGAGCAGTACTTC. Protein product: CASSVGQGAYEQYF. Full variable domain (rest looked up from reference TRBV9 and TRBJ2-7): DSGVTQTPKHLITATGQRVTLRCSPRSGDLSVYWYQQSLDQGLQFLIQYYNGEERAKGNILERFSAQQFPDLHSELNLSSLELGDSALYFCASSVGQGAYEQYFGPGTRLTVT.

CDR3 sequence (DNA): TGTGCCAGTAGAGGCAGGGGGAACACTGAAGCTTTCTTT. Translated: CASRGRGNTEAFF. The chain uses TRBV19 and TRBJ1-1, with D perhaps matching TRBD1 (6 bases). This CDR3 contains 13 residues. Germline CDR1 is LNHDA and CDR2 is SQIVND (reference sequence). Between the trimmed V and J ends, which lost 6 bases and 1 base, there was a span of 9 bases.

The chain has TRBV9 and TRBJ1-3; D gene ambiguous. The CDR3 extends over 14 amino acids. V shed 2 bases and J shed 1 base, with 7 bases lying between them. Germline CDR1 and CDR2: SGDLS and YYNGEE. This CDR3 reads CASSVGESGNTIYF. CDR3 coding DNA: TGTGCCAGCAGCGTTGGGGAGTCTGGAAACACCATATATTTT.